One and the same sample provided the 17 T cell receptor beta chains below, sequenced in a study of T-cell memory formation after mild COVID-19. TCRdb re-derived calls from the 5' RACE reads in MiXCR, one entry per CDR3 protein. The sample gives hundreds of thousands of distinct CDR3 sequences, around 27% of which show up once; about 13% is in the top ten. Sequencing used PBMCs or a T cell subset sorted from them (not recorded which). These receptors came from an adult woman who had mild COVID-19 (a few samples of this study predate the infection). Cell type and time point are not known.

The chain carries TRBV7-9 and TRBJ2-5, with unresolved D. The CDR3 is 14 amino acids. CDR1 SEHNR and CDR2 FQNEAQ come from the germline V gene (reference sequence). V lost 5 bases and J lost 1, with 11 bases in between. CDR3 sequence (DNA): TGTGCCAGCAGCCCTACAGAGGTCCAAGAGACCCAGTACTTC. Translated: CASSPTEVQETQYF.

This clonotype came up a few times. The rearrangement joins TRBV5-5 to TRBJ1-2; D possibly corresponds to TRBD1 (5 bases). The V and J ends lost 6 bases and 7 bases respectively, with 16 bases between them. This CDR3 region has 13 residues. The germline CDR1 and CDR2 sequences are SGHKS and YYEKEE (reference sequence). The CDR3 here is CASTQTAGRGYTF. The DNA of the CDR3 is TGTGCCAGCACACAGACAGCGGGGCGTGGCTACACCTTC.

There are a few counts of this clonotype. This rearrangement joins TRBV9 to TRBJ2-3, with D tentatively TRBD2 (6 bases). With 4 bases removed from V and 2 bases from J, the gap between germline ends came to 17 bases. Germline V gene data show CDR1 as SGDLS and CDR2 as YYNGEE. The CDR3 extends over 16 amino acids. The CDR3 DNA sequence: TGTGCCAGCAGCCCAAGGAGGGGAGGACCCACAGATACGCAGTATTTT. It encodes CASSPRRGGPTDTQYF.

V and J are TRBV21-1 and TRBJ2-4; TRBD2 is the table's D call and was not checked against the DNA. TRBV21-1 is a pseudogene. This CDR3 comprises 16 residues. CDR3 sequence (DNA): TGTGCCAGCAGCAGCAGGACAGGGCTAGCGGGTGACATTCAGTACTTC. It is translated as CASSSRTGLAGDIQYF.

This clonotype turned up a few times. The CDR3 coding sequence is TGTGCCAGCAGCCGAGGGGGGGACAGGGGCAATGAGCAGTTCTTC. Protein product: CASSRGGDRGNEQFF. The J gene is TRBJ2-1, the V gene TRBV3-1, with 10 nucleotides matching TRBD1. The V segment lost 4 bases and the J segment 6 bases; nucleotides outside the gene matches: 6. Germline V gives CDR1 LGHDT, CDR2 YNNKEL (reference sequence). CDR3 length: 15 amino acids.

This clonotype was counted only a few times. V gene TRBV6-5 combines with J gene TRBJ2-5, with 12 bases lining up with TRBD1. V dropped 4 bases and J dropped 5; count of bases not matched to a gene: 8. Germline V gives CDR1 MNHEY, CDR2 SVGAGI. This CDR3 has 16 residues. CDR3 in DNA: TGTGCCAGCAGTTTCATGGGACAGGGGGCATCCGAGACCCAGTACTTC. Amino acids: CASSFMGQGASETQYF.

About this clonotype itself: The conserved closing phenylalanine or tryptophan is absent in this CDR3, likely reflecting a read error. The DNA is left out, because the CDR3 cannot be placed on it with certainty; the CDR3 is given as TCRdb lists it. The gene calls are TRBV7-2 and TRBJ1-3. CDR1 and CDR2 (germline): SGHTA, FQGNSA. The CDR3 has 9 residues if both end residues are counted. The CDR3 protein is CASSLSRRH.

This clonotype was observed a few times. The J gene is TRBJ2-2, the V gene TRBV7-9; 7 positions match TRBD1. The length of the CDR3 is 10 residues. The trim removed 11 bases at V and 6 bases at J, leaving 0 bases unmatched. CDR1 and CDR2 from the germline V gene are SEHNR and FQNEAQ (reference sequence). The CDR3 reads CAGTAGELFF. DNA of the CDR3: TGTGCCGGGACAGCCGGGGAGCTGTTTTTT.

The chain combines TRBV7-3 with TRBJ2-2; D is uncertain. The CDR3 has 13 residues. Germline CDR1 reads SGHTA; CDR2 reads FQGTGA. The V gene lost 1 base and the J gene lost 1 base, with 1 base spanning the gap. The DNA of the CDR3 is TGTGCCAGCAGCTTAATGAACACCGGGGAGCTGTTTTTT. Protein: CASSLMNTGELFF.

This clonotype was picked up one time. The rearrangement uses TRBV4-1 and TRBJ2-4, with D perhaps matching TRBD1 or TRBD2 (5 bases each). V shed 3 bases and J shed 1 base, with 16 bases lying between them. This CDR3 comprises 17 residues. CDR1 is MGHRA and CDR2 is YSYEKL in the germline V gene. The CDR3 region is CASSHPTVGTAKNIQYF. For the CDR3, the DNA is TGCGCCAGCAGCCACCCGACCGTGGGGACGGCCAAAAACATTCAGTACTTC.

The gene calls are TRBV27 and TRBJ1-6; 7 bases fit TRBD1. The CDR3 spans 17 residues. V trimming: 4 bases; J trimming: 7 bases; junction bases outside the gene matches: 13. CDR1 and CDR2 (germline): MNHEY, SMNVEV (reference sequence). The CDR3 coding sequence is TGTGCCAGCAGTTGGGGTCCTAGGGGGCAAATCAATTCACCCCTCCACTTT. The encoded protein is CASSWGPRGQINSPLHF.

This clonotype was counted a single time. The chain has TRBV3-1 and TRBJ2-5, with TRBD2 matching over 14 bases. CDR1 is LGHDT and CDR2 is YNNKEL in the germline V gene (reference sequence). V was pared by 3 bases and J by 3 bases, with 6 bases of the junction left unmatched. The CDR3 is 17 amino acids. The CDR3 protein is CASSQGTSGSGEETQYF. DNA of the CDR3: TGTGCCAGCAGCCAGGGGACTAGCGGGAGTGGTGAAGAGACCCAGTACTTC.

The table lists this clonotype with many counts. The chain recombines TRBV20-1 with TRBJ2-7; the match to TRBD2 covers 8 bases. From germline, CDR1 is DFQATT and CDR2 SNEGSKA (reference sequence). J lost 3 bases, V lost 2 bases, and 6 bases had no gene match. The length of the CDR3 is 14 residues. The CDR3 is CSARTTSGIYEQYF. CDR3 DNA sequence: TGCAGTGCTAGAACCACTAGCGGAATCTACGAGCAGTACTTC.

This chain connects TRBV6-2 or TRBV6-3 to TRBJ1-1; D remains unclear. Trimming left V 3 bases short and J 4 bases short, with 6 bases between. This CDR3 has 12 residues. The germline CDR1 and CDR2 sequences are MNHEY and SVGEGT. CDR3 loop: CASSYGVTEAFF. In DNA form, the CDR3 reads TGTGCCAGCAGTTATGGGGTCACTGAAGCTTTCTTT.

DNA of the CDR3: TGCGCCAGCAGCCAAGATCCCCTTCCTAGAGGCTATAGGGGCTACGAGCAGTACTTC. Translated, it gives CASSQDPLPRGYRGYEQYF. V and J are TRBV4-1 and TRBJ2-7; maybe TRBD1 (5 bases). Germline V lookup: CDR1 MGHRA, CDR2 YSYEKL. V gave up 0 bases and J gave up 3 bases, with 24 bases separating them. This CDR3 spans 19 amino acids.

In its sample, this clonotype was seen a few times. The chain combines TRBV5-1 with TRBJ2-1; a weak D match, TRBD2 (6 bases). Germline assignment: CDR1 SGHRS and CDR2 YFSETQ. The germline V and J ends were trimmed by 4 bases and 10 bases, with 12 bases remaining between them. The CDR3 consists of 12 residues. The CDR3, as DNA: TGCGCCAGCAGCGGGGGACTGGCGGAGCAGTTCTTC. Protein sequence: CASSGGLAEQFF.

The gene calls are TRBV29-1 and TRBJ1-1; possible D gene TRBD1, 5 bases. This CDR3 contains 15 residues. The germline V and J ends were trimmed by 2 bases and 4 bases, with 17 bases remaining between them. CDR1 is SQVTM and CDR2 is ANQGSEA in the germline V gene. The CDR3 region has the DNA TGCAGCGTTGAATCTACGTGGGGCGCGAGCACTGAAGCTTTCTTT. It codes for CSVESTWGASTEAFF.